Below are 8 T cell receptor beta chains sequenced from a single sample in a study of lymphopenia after photon versus proton radiotherapy. Produced via immunoSEQ multiplex PCR; TCRdb's table is partial and in-frame only. Of about 50,000 clones in the sample, 92% were seen once. The sample here was peripheral blood, taken from a patient treated with photon-based radiotherapy. Receptor source: a woman aged 40 to 49 with cholangiocarcinoma.

This clone has only one observation. This chain uses TRBV7-9 with TRBJ2-1; 14 nucleotides align to TRBD2. CDR1 is SEHNR, CDR2 FQNEAQ, per germline (reference sequence). The CDR3 spans 19 residues. With 4 bases clipped from V and 8 bases from J, the junction kept 16 bases outside the gene matches. CDR3 in DNA: TGTGCCAGCAGCTCGCAGACTAGCGGGAGGGTGGGCGTTCAAGATGAGCAGTTCTTC. This codes for CASSSQTSGRVGVQDEQFF.

J is TRBJ2-7 and V is TRBV10-3; TRBD1 agrees at 8 bases. After removal of 6 bases from V and 0 bases from J, the junction contained 7 bases not matched to a gene. The germline gives CDR1 ENHRY, CDR2 SYGVKD. This CDR3 has 15 amino acids. The CDR3: CAISADRASSYEQYF. The CDR3, as DNA: TGTGCCATCAGCGCGGACAGGGCTAGCTCCTACGAGCAGTACTTC.

This clone has a single count. The J gene is TRBJ2-1, the V gene TRBV4-2; D is uncertain. The CDR3 spans 13 residues. The V end lost 3 bases, the J end lost 6 bases, and 9 bases lay between the germline ends. Germline lookup yields CDR1 LGHNA and CDR2 YNFKEQ. In DNA, the CDR3 is TGTGCCAGCAGCCATGAAAGCCTCAATGAGCAGTTCTTC. Translation gives CASSHESLNEQFF.

V and J are TRBV5-1 and TRBJ2-3, with 15 bases identical to TRBD2. Losses at the gene ends were 6 bases for V and 0 bases for J; bases not matched to a gene: 5. Germline CDR1 reads SGHRS; CDR2 reads YFSETQ. This CDR3 has 17 residues. CDR3 sequence: CASTGLAGGSSTDTQYF. CDR3 DNA sequence: TGCGCCAGCACGGGACTAGCGGGGGGTTCTAGCACAGATACGCAGTATTTT. Variable domain in full (rest from reference TRBV5-1 and TRBJ2-3): KAGVTQTPRYLIKTRGQQVTLSCSPISGHRSVSWYQQTPGQGLQFLFEYFSETQRNKGNFPGRFSGRQFSNSRSEMNVSTLELGDSALYLCASTGLAGGSSTDTQYFGPGTRLTVL.

This chain links TRBV28 with TRBJ2-2; TRBD2 agrees at 9 bases. The germline gives CDR1 MDHEN, CDR2 SYDVKM. The CDR3 extends over 16 amino acids. With 7 bases clipped from V and 0 bases from J, the junction kept 6 bases outside the gene matches. CDR3: CASNSIAGANTGELFF. For the CDR3, the DNA is TGTGCCAGCAATTCCATAGCGGGAGCGAACACCGGGGAGCTGTTTTTT.

The chain has TRBV2 and TRBJ2-1; 14 bases map to TRBD2. Germline V gene lookup returns CDR1 SNHLY and CDR2 FYNNEI. After removal of 6 bases from V and 4 bases from J, the junction contained 8 bases not matched to a gene. The CDR3 length is 17 residues. The CDR3 spells CASRDRTSGGFYNEQFF. The CDR3, as DNA: TGTGCCAGCAGAGATAGGACTAGCGGGGGGTTTTACAATGAGCAGTTCTTC.

J is TRBJ2-7 and V is TRBV4-1, with D unresolved. Germline values: CDR1 MGHRA, CDR2 YSYEKL. This CDR3 has 15 amino acids. Trimming took off 4 bases at V and 2 bases at J, with 15 bases between the two ends. The CDR3 sequence: CASSRDGTGTYEQYF. CDR3 nucleotides: TGCGCCAGCAGCCGCGACGGCACTGGCACCTACGAGCAGTACTTC.

This clone occurred once. V usage is TRBV2 and J usage is TRBJ1-1, with 11 bases that match TRBD1. V was pared by 6 bases and J by 4 bases, with 4 bases of the junction left unmatched. Germline loops: CDR1 SNHLY, CDR2 FYNNEI. The CDR3 runs to 14 residues. The CDR3: CASSPGTGGTEAFF. The CDR3 nucleotides read TGTGCCAGCAGCCCAGGGACAGGGGGCACTGAAGCTTTCTTT.